This entry is about one T cell receptor (beta chain). It lacks a known antigen. No clone much larger than this one lies a single base away; base qualities are absent. The CDR3 holds 15 amino acids from the cysteine to the phenylalanine. Only the CDR3 DNA stays, 45 bases, in frame from base 1. The germline V and J ends show losses of 0 bases and 3 bases respectively, and no gene match explains 3 bases of the junction. From a lookup of the germline V gene, CDR1 and CDR2 are SNHLY and FYNNEI. TCRbeta CDR3 regions were amplified from genomic DNA by means of the immunoSEQ Assay, a bias-controlled multiplex PCR. The original methods were these. The number of nucleated cells in each sample was estimated by amplification of reference gene primers within the assay. Sequence reads were collapsed and filtered to measure the absolute abundance of every unique TCRbeta CDR3 rearrangement. For each sample, productive Simpson clonality was calculated by taking the square root of Simpson's diversity index across productive rearrangements. This immuneACCESS table, as held by TCRdb, lists in-frame sequences with V and J called but not all clones. Of the missing ones, under half trace to an unresolved V gene in checked studies; the others have no known cause. For V, J and clone size, that table is used; D and trimming come from the DNA. This sample holds under 95,000 clones; approximately 86% were observed only once. Over 15% of the sample comes from the top ten.

This record comes from a study of blood T cell repertoires in COVID-19 (TCRdb year 2020). About the study as a whole: The collaborator samples originated in the United States, Italy and Spain and spanned the acute and convalescent phases of COVID-19. Where HLA class I and class II types were available, the types were taken from metadata supplied by the sample provider, not from assay-based typing. Deeply sampled blood TCRbeta repertoires from subjects exposed to, actively infected with, or recovered from COVID-19 were included in the dataset. The material from the prospective study consisted of cDNA or gDNA derived from T cells, B-cell-depleted T cells, or PBMCs. Nearly every sample came with metadata listing a de-identified subject ID, COVID-19 status, age in years and sex. Samples were obtained from the ongoing ImmuneRACE study (first 160 participants) and from 1,254 subjects provided by 6 global collaborators. The repertoires were made available in a free public database intended to serve as a resource for research on the immune response to SARS-CoV-2. The study at large found these results: How much clinical and demographic metadata was included differed by source and by participant, and the metadata was provided uncurated.

Each collaborating institution followed its own protocols to collect whole blood in K2EDTA tubes. Collaborator samples were shipped for TCRbeta analysis as frozen whole blood, isolated PBMCs, or DNA extracted from either sample type. Material: peripheral blood. The sequence was collected from a woman aged 80 or over with acute or convalescent COVID-19. The rearranged segments are TRBV2 and TRBJ2-7, with TRBD2 matching 9 junction bases. The DNA sequence is TGTGCCAGCAGTGAAGCGCGGGGGGGCGGCTACGAGCAGTACTTC. This codes for CASSEARGGGYEQYF. Extended through the reference TRBV2 and TRBJ2-7 proteins, this CDR3 yields the full variable domain: EPEVTQTPSHQVTQMGQEVILRCVPISNHLYFYWYRQILGQKVEFLVSFYNNEISEKSEIFDDQFSVERPDGSNFTLKIRSTKLEDSAMYFCASSEARGGGYEQYFGPGTRLTVT.